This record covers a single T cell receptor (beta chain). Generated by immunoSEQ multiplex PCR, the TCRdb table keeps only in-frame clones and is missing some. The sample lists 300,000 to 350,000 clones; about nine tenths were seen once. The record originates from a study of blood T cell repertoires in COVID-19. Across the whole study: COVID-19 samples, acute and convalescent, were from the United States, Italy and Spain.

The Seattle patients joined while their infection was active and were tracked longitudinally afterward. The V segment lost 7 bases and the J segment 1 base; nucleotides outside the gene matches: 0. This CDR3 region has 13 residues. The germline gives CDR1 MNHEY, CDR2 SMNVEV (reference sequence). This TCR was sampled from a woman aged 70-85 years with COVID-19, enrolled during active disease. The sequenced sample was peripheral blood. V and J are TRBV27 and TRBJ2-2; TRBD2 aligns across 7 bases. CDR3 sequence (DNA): TGTGCCAGCACGGGGGGGAACACCGGGGAGCTGTTTTTT. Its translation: CASTGGNTGELFF.